This T cell receptor (beta chain) was found in a study of cytomegalovirus exposure and HLA in healthy donors. It was with 60 Vbeta and 13 Jbeta primers that the PCR ran. Assay: immunoSEQ multiplex PCR; the TCRdb copy retains only in-frame clones and omits some. In the table there are fewer than 250,000 clones, over 80% of which are singletons. This clone occurred once. V was clipped by 3 bases and J by 0 bases; unmatched bases: 1. Germline V CDR1 and CDR2: LNHDA, SQIVND (reference sequence). The CDR3 covers 15 residues. Specimen: PBMCs. This clonotype was sampled from a boy under 10 years old in good health and CMV-seronegative. V is TRBV19 and J is TRBJ2-3, with 9 nucleotides matching TRBD2. CDR3 coding DNA: TGTGCCAGTAGTATGGGACTAGCCAGCACAGATACGCAGTATTTT. Its translation is CASSMGLASTDTQYF.